One T cell receptor (beta chain) is described in this entry. Trimming cost V 3 bases and J 4 bases; bases outside gene matches: 13. The CDR3 spans 17 residues. CDR1 and CDR2 from the germline V gene are SGHDN and FVKESK. These data originate in a study of blood T cell repertoires in COVID-19. About the study: In each case, the material was cDNA or gDNA derived from T cells, B-cell-depleted T cells, or PBMCs.

Under the authors' procedure: For nucleated cells, counts were estimated from reference gene primer amplification. Generated by immunoSEQ multiplex PCR, the TCRdb table keeps only in-frame clones and is missing some. That table is the source of V, J and clone size, and D and trimming were worked out from the DNA. The repertoire holds 260,000 or so clones, with more than 75% as singletons. The participants were between roughly 18 and 89 years old and came from roughly 24 US areas. This chain uses TRBV14 with TRBJ1-1, with 8 bases fitting TRBD1. The receptor's source is a man between 18 and 35 years old who had recovered from COVID-19. The sequenced material came from PBMCs or T cells enriched from blood (not recorded which). The CDR3 reads CASSQTGAVFVGTEAFF. CDR3 coding DNA: TGTGCCAGCAGCCAGACAGGGGCGGTGTTTGTGGGCACTGAAGCTTTCTTT.